A single sample is the source of the 3 T cell receptor beta chains below, sequenced in a study of regulatory T cells (dated by TCRdb to the late 2010s). The paper's findings and limits, for the study overall: Hydrophobic residues at CDR3 positions 6 and 7 were enriched in conventional CD4+ T cells from CD3G-deficient patients, which suggests more self-reactive specificities.

Receptors were amplified or captured by the immunoSEQ multiplex PCR assay. The multiplex PCR relied on 52 forward TRBV primers and 13 reverse TRBJ primers, and amplification bias was corrected through assay-based and computational methods. Entries here come from immuneACCESS through TCRdb and include only in-frame sequences with V and J called. Some clones fail to appear in such tables; in the studies checked, an unresolved V gene covers under half of the shortfall, and the cause of the remainder is unknown. For this sample the table gives about 35,000 clones, of which roughly 90% were detected only once. The ten top clones hold around 2.5% of the sample. No antigens are known for them. Sequencing used conventional CD4+ T cells sorted from blood. These TCRs come from a person between 18 and 30 years old with CD3G deficiency.

V usage is TRBV10-3 and J usage is TRBJ2-7; the match to TRBD1 covers 8 bases. The CDR3 spans 18 residues. Germline CDR1 ENHRY, CDR2 SYGVKD. V was pared by 10 bases and J by 5 bases, with 25 bases of the junction left unmatched. The CDR3 bases are TGTGCCACCCGGACGGCCGGGACAGGTGGTAAGAGGGAGCACGAGCAGTACTTC. This codes for CATRTAGTGGKREHEQYF.

In this sample, this clone turned up a few times. This rearrangement joins TRBV10-3 to TRBJ1-5, with D unclear. CDR1 ENHRY and CDR2 SYGVKD come from the germline V gene. The ends were cut back, 0 bases at V and 4 bases at J, with 4 bases in the middle. The CDR3 sequence is 13 residues long. The CDR3 region is CAISESWNQPQHF. The CDR3 DNA follows: TGTGCCATCAGTGAGTCGTGGAATCAGCCCCAGCATTTT.

The CDR3 nucleotides are TGCGCCAGCAGCTTGGGGACAGGGGGCTTCTATGGCTACACCTTC. It translates to CASSLGTGGFYGYTF. The rearrangement joins TRBV5-1 to TRBJ1-2; TRBD1 agrees at 11 bases. The V gene end was trimmed by 0 bases and the J gene end by 4 bases; junction bases not matched to a gene: 2. The CDR3 sequence is 15 residues long. The germline V gene encodes CDR1 SGHRS and CDR2 YFSETQ. Full variable domain (outside the CDR3, taken from reference TRBV5-1 and TRBJ1-2): KAGVTQTPRYLIKTRGQQVTLSCSPISGHRSVSWYQQTPGQGLQFLFEYFSETQRNKGNFPGRFSGRQFSNSRSEMNVSTLELGDSALYLCASSLGTGGFYGYTFGSGTRLTVV.